What follows are 17 T cell receptor beta chains derived from one specimen sequenced in a study of blood T cell repertoires in COVID-19. The repertoire was sequenced with immunoSEQ multiplex PCR; TCRdb's copy has only in-frame clones and lacks some. The sample includes more than 300,000 clones, around nine tenths of them seen just once. The sample taken for sequencing was peripheral blood. These receptors all come from a woman between 18 and 30 years old who had recovered from COVID-19.

CDR3 loop: CASSPTSGALYEQYV. The CDR3 bases are TGTGCCAGCAGTCCCACTAGCGGGGCACTCTACGAGCAGTACGTC. The J gene is TRBJ2-7, the V gene TRBV6-2 or TRBV6-3; 10 bases line up with TRBD2. The germline CDR1 and CDR2 sequences are MNHEY and SVGEGT. The CDR3 is 15 residues long. V shed 5 bases and J 3 bases; nucleotides not matched to a gene: 7.

This clone has a handful of counts. The V and J genes are TRBV19 and TRBJ1-2; D is uncertain. CDR1 is LNHDA and CDR2 is SQIVND in the germline V gene (reference sequence). The CDR3 spans 13 residues. V lost 3 bases and J lost 3, with 8 bases in between. The DNA for the CDR3 is TGTGCCAGTAGTATTACACTATACTATGGCTACACCTTC. Its translation: CASSITLYYGYTF.

In its sample, this clone was seen a few times. The chain couples TRBV4-3 to TRBJ2-2, with 7 bases aligning to TRBD2. This CDR3 contains 15 residues. After removal of 4 bases from V and 3 bases from J, the junction contained 5 bases not matched to a gene. The V gene's germline CDR1 is LGHNA and CDR2 YSLEER. CDR3 coding DNA: TGCGCCAGCAGCCTAGGACTAGGCTACACCGGGGAGCTGTTTTTT. Amino acid sequence: CASSLGLGYTGELFF.

The CDR3 DNA follows: TGCGCCAGCAGCTTGGGGCGACTAGCAGATACGCAGTATTTT. The encoded protein is CASSLGRLADTQYF. The chain has TRBV5-1 and TRBJ2-3; D might be TRBD2 (6 bases). The germline CDR1 and CDR2 sequences are SGHRS and YFSETQ. V shed 0 bases and J shed 4 bases, with 9 bases lying between them. The CDR3 covers 14 residues.

This chain uses TRBV30 with TRBJ1-6; D is perhaps TRBD1 (5 bases). This CDR3 region has 13 residues. The V end lost 5 bases, the J end lost 0 bases, and 5 bases lay between the germline ends. Germline assignment: CDR1 GTSNPN and CDR2 SVGIG (reference sequence). For the CDR3, the DNA is TGTGCCTGGGACAGCTCCTATAATTCACCCCTCCACTTT. This translates into CAWDSSYNSPLHF.

The gene calls are TRBV7-2 and TRBJ2-3, with D tentatively TRBD2 (5 bases). Germline V gene lookup returns CDR1 SGHTA and CDR2 FQGNSA. The CDR3 contains 14 residues. Trimming took off 0 bases at V and 7 bases at J, with 11 bases between the two ends. CDR3 loop: CASSLAGGMHTQYF. CDR3 DNA sequence: TGTGCCAGCAGCTTAGCCGGAGGAATGCATACGCAGTATTTT.

This clone was observed once. The chain carries TRBV7-6 and TRBJ1-1; no definite D call. Germline values: CDR1 SGHVS, CDR2 FNYEAQ. The V end lost 1 base, the J end lost 1 base, and 10 bases lay between the germline ends. The CDR3 sequence is 15 residues long. The CDR3, as DNA: TGTGCCAGCAGCTTAGTCCCGGGTACGAACACTGAAGCTTTCTTT. Translating it yields CASSLVPGTNTEAFF.

The chain couples TRBV5-8 to TRBJ2-3; TRBD2 matches 12 bases. With V trimmed by 2 bases and J by 5 bases, 9 bases remained unmatched. Germline CDR1 and CDR2: SGHTS and YDEGEE. The CDR3 is made up of 17 amino acids. Here the CDR3 reads CASSFKYPGLAGDTQYF. The CDR3 DNA follows: TGTGCCAGCAGCTTTAAATATCCGGGACTAGCGGGAGATACGCAGTATTTT.

Notes on this clone: This CDR3 is also generated by other DNA sequences in the sample. The V call is TRBV7-9, the J call TRBJ2-5; TRBD1 matches 11 bases. Per the germline V gene, CDR1 is SEHNR and CDR2 is FQNEAQ (reference sequence). V was clipped by 5 bases and J by 5 bases; unmatched bases: 4. CDR3 size: 14 residues. The CDR3 loop is CASSPDRGQETQYF. The CDR3 DNA reads TGTGCCAGCAGCCCGGACAGGGGGCAGGAGACCCAGTACTTC.

The chain joins TRBV10-3 to TRBJ2-7; 9 nucleotides align to TRBD2. The CDR3 is 15 amino acids. The junction had 3 bases not matched to a gene; V was cut back by 0 bases and J by 3 bases. Germline lookup yields CDR1 ENHRY and CDR2 SYGVKD. CDR3 sequence (DNA): TGTGCCATCAGTGAGTCGGGTAGCGGGAGCTACGAGCAGTACGTC. It specifies CAISESGSGSYEQYV.

The V call is TRBV5-1, the J call TRBJ1-2; tentatively, D is TRBD1 (6 bases). The CDR3 extends over 15 amino acids. The V and J ends lost 0 bases and 6 bases respectively, with 15 bases between them. In germline, CDR1 is SGHRS, CDR2 YFSETQ. CDR3 sequence: CASSLDWQGYDGYTF. For the CDR3, the DNA is TGCGCCAGCAGCTTGGATTGGCAGGGGTACGATGGCTACACCTTC.

The chain carries TRBV6-5 and TRBJ2-7, with D unclear. This CDR3 has 14 residues. Between the trimmed V and J ends, which lost 7 bases and 1 base, there was a span of 14 bases. Germline V gene data show CDR1 as MNHEY and CDR2 as SVGAGI. CDR3 sequence: CASTPHTESYEQYV. The CDR3, as DNA: TGTGCCAGCACCCCCCACACGGAGTCCTACGAGCAGTACGTC.

The rearrangement joins TRBV18 to TRBJ1-5; a weak D match, TRBD1 (6 bases). The CDR3 has 14 residues. Germline values: CDR1 KGHSH, CDR2 LQKENI. V gave up 3 bases and J gave up 6 bases, with 12 bases separating them. For the CDR3, the DNA is TGTGCCAGCTCACCGCAGGGGTTAAGTCAGCCCCAGCATTTT. Encoded protein: CASSPQGLSQPQHF.

CDR3: CASSYTRGHNEQFF. In DNA, the CDR3 is TGTGCCAGCAGTTACACGCGGGGCCACAATGAGCAGTTCTTC. The chain couples TRBV6-5 to TRBJ2-1, with D possibly being TRBD2 (6 bases). The CDR3 extends over 14 amino acids. The ends were cut back, 2 bases at V and 5 bases at J, with 10 bases in the middle. CDR1 and CDR2 (germline): MNHEY, SVGAGI.

This clone was found once. The rearrangement links TRBV5-6 to TRBJ1-4, with D possibly being TRBD1 (5 bases). The germline V gene has CDR1 SGHDT and CDR2 YYEEEE. The V end was cut by 0 bases, the J end by 3 bases, with 9 bases between. The CDR3 length is 15 residues. CDR3 loop: CASSLALGPNEKLFF. CDR3 nucleotide sequence: TGTGCCAGCAGCTTGGCCTTGGGGCCTAATGAAAAACTGTTTTTT.

This sequence joins TRBV6-2 or TRBV6-3 and TRBJ2-2; D is unresolved. The CDR3 sequence is 13 residues long. Germline V gives CDR1 MNHEY, CDR2 SVGEGT. V was shortened by 2 bases and J by 4 bases, with 5 bases between the two germline ends. CDR3 in amino acids: CASSYTRTGELFF. The DNA for the CDR3 is TGTGCCAGCAGTTACACGCGCACCGGGGAGCTGTTTTTT.

The rearrangement uses TRBV10-3 and TRBJ2-1; D unclear. Trimming pared 5 bases from V and 0 bases from J, leaving 14 bases between. Germline CDR1 is ENHRY and CDR2 is SYGVKD. CDR3 length: 16 residues. In DNA form, the CDR3 reads TGTGCCATCAGTTTCCTTGTTAATATCTCCTACAATGAGCAGTTCTTC. Protein: CAISFLVNISYNEQFF.